This TCR beta chain was documented in a study of blood T cell repertoires in COVID-19. This CDR3 is 15 amino acids long. The germline gives CDR1 SGHVS, CDR2 FQNEAQ. The V gene end was trimmed by 5 bases and the J gene end by 4 bases; junction bases not matched to a gene: 7. Sequencing used immunoSEQ multiplex PCR; TCRdb keeps in-frame clones, though not all of them. The profile shows more than 150,000 clones, about 86% of them singletons. The specimen was peripheral blood. The V gene is TRBV7-8, the J gene TRBJ1-4, with 7 positions matching TRBD1. The sequence was obtained from a man between 50 and 59 years old with active or convalescent COVID-19. The chain's CDR3 is CASSPRQGYNEKLFF. The CDR3 DNA sequence: TGTGCCAGCAGCCCCAGACAGGGTTATAATGAAAAACTGTTTTTT.